Given below is one TCR beta chain in context. The antigen remains unidentified. Germline lookup yields CDR1 MNHEY and CDR2 SVGAGI. The CDR3 has 15 amino acids. Trimming stripped 4 bases from V and 6 bases from J, with 15 bases between. The sample originates from a study of T cell responses to AZD1222 COVID-19 vaccine. Findings and limits, study-wide: After the peak T cell response, and only then, were repertoires sampled. Unmutated variant regions are reportedly the target of nearly half of TCRs that are spike-specific. Spike was spanned by vaccine-associated CD4 TCRs, which were dominant at 160-218 and 743-854. Mostly white British, mostly female donors; authors suggested clonal diversity may be underestimated.

TCRdb's copy holds only in-frame clones and misses some; the assay was immunoSEQ multiplex PCR. The table shows roughly 77,000 clones, with about 90% occurring only once. The material sequenced was peripheral blood, taken on day 0 of MenACWY control vaccination. The sequence was obtained from an adult in good health. V and J are TRBV6-5 and TRBJ1-4, with D possibly TRBD1 on 6 matching bases. CDR3 residues: CASSSTGLTDEKLFF. CDR3 sequence (DNA): TGTGCCAGCAGTTCCACAGGGCTCACCGATGAAAAACTGTTTTTT.